The 12 T cell receptor beta chains given below trace back to one sample, sequenced in a study of blood T cell repertoires in COVID-19. Method: immunoSEQ multiplex PCR; TCRdb's copy keeps in-frame clones and lacks some. The sample shows about 140,000 clones, roughly 86% of them seen only once. Sequenced input: peripheral blood. These receptors all stem from a woman aged 55-75 years with acute or convalescent COVID-19.

This chain uses TRBV4-1 with TRBJ2-1, with 13 bases lining up with TRBD2. The CDR3 is 16 residues long. The V gene's germline CDR1 is MGHRA and CDR2 YSYEKL. V lost 0 bases to trimming and J lost 9 bases; unmatched junction nucleotides: 5. The CDR3: CASSQDTSGGGSEQFF. CDR3 DNA sequence: TGCGCCAGCAGCCAAGATACTAGCGGGGGGGGTAGTGAGCAGTTCTTC.

The chain has TRBV28 and TRBJ2-7; 7 bases agree with TRBD1. The CDR3 contains 13 residues. V shed 7 bases and J 2 bases; nucleotides not matched to a gene: 5. Germline CDR1 and CDR2: MDHEN and SYDVKM. The chain's CDR3 is CASTTGYAYEQYF. The CDR3 nucleotides read TGTGCCAGCACGACAGGGTACGCCTACGAGCAGTACTTC. Supplemented by reference TRBV28 and TRBJ2-7, the full variable domain reads DVKVTQSSRYLVKRTGEKVFLECVQDMDHENMFWYRQDPGLGLRLIYFSYDVKMKEKGDIPEGYSVSREKKERFSLILESASTNQTSMYLCASTTGYAYEQYFGPGTRLTVT.

The V call is TRBV15, the J call TRBJ2-3; D remains unclear. V lost 8 bases, J lost 1 base, and 10 bases lay in between. Germline-derived CDR1 and CDR2 are LNHNV and YYDKDF (reference sequence). The CDR3 contains 13 residues. CDR3 sequence: CATLHGGTDTQYF. For the CDR3, the DNA is TGTGCCACCCTGCATGGAGGCACAGATACGCAGTATTTT.

This clone was seen a few times. The chain recombines TRBV6-5 with TRBJ1-2; D is perhaps TRBD1 (5 bases). V was pared by 5 bases and J by 6 bases, with 13 bases between. Germline CDR1 is MNHEY and CDR2 is SVGAGI. This CDR3 has 13 amino acids. The chain's CDR3 is CASSNQGGNGYTF. The DNA of the CDR3 is TGTGCCAGCAGTAACCAGGGTGGAAATGGCTACACCTTC.

This chain joins TRBV19 and TRBJ2-2; 9 bases fit TRBD2. Germline V gives CDR1 LNHDA, CDR2 SQIVND (reference sequence). The CDR3 spans 13 residues. The V gene end was trimmed by 4 bases and the J gene end by 8 bases; junction bases not matched to a gene: 2. CDR3: CASSTGLAGELFF. The CDR3, as DNA: TGTGCCAGTAGTACCGGACTAGCGGGGGAGCTGTTTTTT.

The V and J genes are TRBV6-5 and TRBJ2-1; D is unclear. The V gene lost 6 bases and the J gene lost 7 bases, with 7 bases spanning the gap. The CDR3 totals 11 residues. Germline lookup yields CDR1 MNHEY and CDR2 SVGAGI. The CDR3 spells CASRAANEQFF. In DNA form, the CDR3 reads TGTGCCAGCAGGGCGGCAAATGAGCAGTTCTTC.

This chain connects TRBV3-1 (or the pseudogene TRBV3-2) to TRBJ2-1, with TRBD2 matching over 14 bases. The CDR3 contains 17 residues. The V gene's germline CDR1 is LGHDT and CDR2 YNNKEL (reference sequence). V was pared by 1 base and J by 6 bases, with 5 bases of the junction left unmatched. The CDR3 here is CASSQVGLAGGVNEQFF. Here the CDR3 DNA reads TGTGCCAGCAGCCAAGTCGGACTAGCGGGGGGCGTCAATGAGCAGTTCTTC.

This chain connects TRBV7-2 to TRBJ1-2; 8 bases map to TRBD1. Germline CDR1 SGHTA, CDR2 FQGNSA. This CDR3 is built from 14 residues. Trimming cost V 5 bases and J 6 bases; bases outside gene matches: 8. The CDR3 here is CASSPGQGFHGYTF. Here the CDR3 DNA reads TGTGCCAGCAGCCCAGGACAGGGCTTTCATGGCTACACCTTC.

The chain uses TRBV7-9 and TRBJ1-6; perhaps TRBD1 as D (6 bases). The CDR3 consists of 16 residues. From germline, CDR1 is SEHNR and CDR2 FQNEAQ (reference sequence). The V gene lost 1 base and the J gene lost 6 bases, with 13 bases spanning the gap. The CDR3 nucleotides read TGTGCCAGCAGCTTAGTTCAGGGGATGGGTAATTCACCCCTCCACTTT. It translates to CASSLVQGMGNSPLHF. The full variable domain, completed using reference TRBV7-9 and TRBJ1-6, is DTGVSQNPRHKITKRGQNVTFRCDPISEHNRLYWYRQTLGQGPEFLTYFQNEAQLEKSRLLSDRFSAERPKGSFSTLEIQRTEQGDSAMYLCASSLVQGMGNSPLHFGNGTRLTVT.

Only a few counts were recorded for this clone. The CDR3 region is CASSRSPGLAGGAGELFF. CDR3 coding DNA: TGTGCCAGCAGCCGTTCTCCGGGACTAGCGGGGGGAGCCGGGGAGCTGTTTTTT. The chain recombines TRBV4-2 with TRBJ2-2; 15 positions match TRBD2. The V gene end was trimmed by 4 bases and the J gene end by 6 bases; junction bases not matched to a gene: 9. CDR3 length equals 18 residues. The germline V gene has CDR1 LGHNA and CDR2 YNFKEQ.

The chain joins TRBV27 to TRBJ2-2, with D possibly matching TRBD2 (5 bases). CDR1 and CDR2 (germline): MNHEY, SMNVEV (reference sequence). This CDR3 has 17 amino acids. Trimming left V 2 bases short and J 3 bases short, with 16 bases between. CDR3 amino acids: CASSLRVRQEDTGELFF. The DNA of the CDR3 is TGTGCCAGCAGTTTAAGGGTTAGGCAGGAGGACACCGGGGAGCTGTTTTTT.

The chain carries TRBV10-3 and TRBJ1-6; 8 bases are shared with TRBD1. With V trimmed by 3 bases and J by 6 bases, 7 bases remained unmatched. The germline CDR1 and CDR2 sequences are ENHRY and SYGVKD. This CDR3 has 16 amino acids. CDR3 region: CAISDSDRGGNSPLHF. The DNA of the CDR3 is TGTGCCATCAGTGATTCCGACAGGGGCGGTAATTCACCCCTCCACTTT.